This TCR beta chain is drawn from a study of radiotherapy plus CTLA-4 blockade in lung cancer. Overall study results and limits: Reports identified early blood T cell clone dynamics, with interferon-beta, as the best response predictor.

About this clone itself: The antigen remains unidentified.

Clones were sequenced by immunoSEQ multiplex PCR, and TCRdb holds only the in-frame ones, with some missing. The sample holds over 45,000 clones, around 80% seen once. Germline assignment: CDR1 SGHTA and CDR2 FQGNSA. V trimming: 5 bases; J trimming: 8 bases; junction bases outside the gene matches: 11. CDR3 length: 15 amino acids. The clonotype was recovered from a human donor with non-small cell lung cancer who had a complete response to radiotherapy plus ipilimumab. This sequence joins TRBV7-2 and TRBJ1-4; the match to TRBD1 covers 7 bases. The sequenced sample was peripheral blood, obtained from a patient treated with radiotherapy plus ipilimumab. The DNA of the CDR3 is TGTGCCAGCAGCAATAGAGGGGGCAGTCAGGAAAAACTGTTTTTT. Translating it yields CASSNRGGSQEKLFF.